One and the same sample provided the 24 T cell receptor beta chains below, sequenced in a study of blood T cells in healthy people across ages. The use of a sample-barcoded 5' primer and a J-beta primer mix characterized a second PCR of roughly 6 to 12 cycles. TCRdb used MiXCR to reprocess the 5' RACE reads, holding one entry per CDR3 protein. The table has 540,000 or so distinct CDR3 sequences, 40% to 55% seen once; the top ten hold around 25%. The sequenced sample consisted of blood. Receptor source: an older man in good health.

The chain has TRBV4-3 and TRBJ2-1, with D possibly TRBD2 on 5 matching bases. The CDR3 totals 14 residues. V was shortened by 1 base and J by 7 bases, with 11 bases between the two germline ends. The germline V gene encodes CDR1 LGHNA and CDR2 YSLEER. CDR3 residues: CASSQGGIGNEQFF. CDR3 nucleotide sequence: TGCGCCAGCAGCCAAGGAGGGATTGGGAATGAGCAGTTCTTC.

The table lists this clonotype with a count of one. This rearrangement joins TRBV4-3 to TRBJ2-1; TRBD2 agrees at 8 bases. The CDR3 spans 15 residues. V shed 1 base and J 7 bases; nucleotides not matched to a gene: 6. Per the germline V gene, CDR1 is LGHNA and CDR2 is YSLEER. The CDR3 DNA follows: TGCGCCAGCAGCCAAGCCAGCGGGAGTTGGAATGAGCAGTTCTTC. Its translation: CASSQASGSWNEQFF.

The chain combines TRBV7-2 with TRBJ2-3, with 10 bases lining up with TRBD2. The CDR3 runs 13 residues. V lost 5 bases to trimming and J lost 8 bases; unmatched junction nucleotides: 4. The germline V gene encodes CDR1 SGHTA and CDR2 FQGNSA. CDR3 region: CASSPPSGSTQYF. CDR3 in DNA: TGTGCCAGCAGCCCACCTAGCGGGAGTACGCAGTATTTT.

The rearrangement uses TRBV20-1 and TRBJ1-5; unclear D gene. V lost 6 bases, J lost 14 bases, and 17 bases lay in between. CDR3 length: 11 residues. The germline V gene encodes CDR1 DFQATT and CDR2 SNEGSKA (reference sequence). This CDR3 is CSARQVAYEHF. In DNA, the CDR3 is TGCAGTGCCCGGCAGGTCGCCTACGAGCATTTT.

This sequence joins TRBV29-1 and TRBJ1-1; D remains unclear. V was clipped by 4 bases and J by 0 bases, with 9 bases between them. The CDR3 has 13 amino acids. CDR1 SQVTM and CDR2 ANQGSEA come from the germline V gene. As DNA, the CDR3 is TGCAGCGTTGGCTCCAACCTGAACACTGAAGCTTTCTTT. Translated, it gives CSVGSNLNTEAFF.

The chain combines TRBV12-3 or TRBV12-4 with TRBJ2-4; possibly TRBD1 for D (6 bases). TRBJ2-7 matches the DNA end more closely, so the J call is doubtful. The CDR3 totals 12 residues. The CDR3 loop reads CASSGQSGEQYF. Here the CDR3 DNA reads TGTGCCAGCAGCGGACAGTCCGGCGAGCAGTACTTC.

V gene TRBV12-5 combines with J gene TRBJ2-1; D possibly corresponds to TRBD2 (7 bases). This CDR3 is 15 amino acids long. Germline CDR1 reads LGHNT; CDR2 reads FRNRAP. V was trimmed by 7 bases and J by 3 bases, leaving 16 bases between them. In nucleotides, the CDR3 is TGTGCTAGTGCCATGCCGGGGGGCCTCTACAATGAGCAGTTCTTC. Translation: CASAMPGGLYNEQFF.

About this clonotype: An end of the junction does not agree with germline; a read error may underlie this. V is TRBV7-7 and J is TRBJ2-3; D gene unclear. CDR3 length: 13 residues. The germline gives CDR1 SSHAT, CDR2 FNYEAQ (reference sequence). CDR3 sequence (DNA): TGTGCTAGCAGCTTAGTACGGACAGATACGCAGTATTTT. It is translated as CASSLVRTDTQYF.

This clonotype was counted a few times. The chain recombines TRBV25-1 with TRBJ2-3; D perhaps matches TRBD2 (7 bases). Germline CDR1 is MGHDK and CDR2 is SYGVNS. The CDR3 spans 14 residues. V was cut by 7 bases and J by 3 bases, with 14 bases left in between. The CDR3 nucleotides read TGTGCCAGCAAAAAAGGGGGACTAACAGATACGCAGTATTTT. Its protein is CASKKGGLTDTQYF.

The chain is built from TRBV10-3 and TRBJ2-5; TRBD1 is a possible D gene (6 bases). The CDR3 runs to 15 residues. CDR1 is ENHRY, CDR2 SYGVKD, per germline. The V end was cut by 2 bases, the J end by 2 bases, with 12 bases between. CDR3 amino acids: CAISEGQPSQETQYF. DNA for the CDR3: TGTGCCATCAGTGAGGGACAGCCCTCACAAGAGACCCAGTACTTC.

Comment on this clonotype: A read error may be the cause here, since a much bigger clone is one base away. DNA of the CDR3: TGCAGTGCTAGCCCCTTTGGCGAGTTCACAGGTACGCAGTATTTT. It is translated as CSASPFGEFTGTQYF. This rearrangement joins TRBV20-1 to TRBJ2-3; D is perhaps TRBD1 (5 bases). This CDR3 contains 15 residues. Germline CDR1 and CDR2: DFQATT and SNEGSKA (reference sequence).

In the case of this clonotype: Mismatch with germline at one junction end may stem from a read error. V usage is TRBV14 and J usage is TRBJ1-1; D is possibly TRBD1 (5 bases). CDR3 length equals 14 residues. The germline CDR1 and CDR2 sequences are SGHDN and FVKESK. CDR3 DNA: TGTGTCAGCAGCCAAGAGCAGGGCTACACTGAAGCTTTCTTT. Translating gives CVSSQEQGYTEAFF.

The chain has TRBV20-1 and TRBJ2-3; possible D gene TRBD1, 5 bases. The length of the CDR3 is 14 residues. Trimming took off 5 bases at V and 0 bases at J, with 12 bases between the two ends. Germline loops: CDR1 DFQATT, CDR2 SNEGSKA (reference sequence). The CDR3 protein is CSAARGSSTDTQYF. CDR3 DNA: TGCAGTGCTGCTAGGGGTTCTAGCACAGATACGCAGTATTTT.

The V and J genes are TRBV6-6 and TRBJ2-7, with 8 nucleotides matching TRBD2. CDR1 and CDR2 (germline): MNHNY, SVGAGI (reference sequence). After removal of 2 bases from V and 7 bases from J, the junction contained 10 bases not matched to a gene. The CDR3 loop spans 15 amino acids. The CDR3: CASSYGASGGGEQYF. In nucleotides, the CDR3 is TGTGCCAGCAGTTACGGGGCGAGCGGGGGAGGTGAGCAGTACTTC.

On this clonotype: Given a much more abundant clone one base away, this may be a read error. V is TRBV7-2 and J is TRBJ2-7; tentative D call: TRBD2 (6 bases). CDR1 is SGHTA, CDR2 FQGNSA, per germline. This CDR3 contains 15 residues. In DNA form, the CDR3 reads TGTGCCAGCAGCCGGGACTTTCAAAGCTCCTACGGGCAGTACTTC. It yields the protein CASSRDFQSSYGQYF.

The gene calls are TRBV4-3 and TRBJ2-3, with 12 positions matching TRBD2. Germline values: CDR1 LGHNA, CDR2 YSLEER. The V segment lost 2 bases and the J segment 2 bases; nucleotides outside the gene matches: 5. CDR3 length: 17 amino acids. CDR3 nucleotides: TGCGCCAGCAGCCAACGGACTAGCGGGGCTTCCACAGATACGCAGTATTTT. Its protein product is CASSQRTSGASTDTQYF.

This clonotype was counted between two and nine times. The chain joins TRBV10-3 to TRBJ1-2, with D uncertain. This CDR3 contains 15 residues. Per germline, CDR1 ENHRY and CDR2 SYGVKD. V gave up 3 bases and J gave up 0 bases, with 11 bases separating them. CDR3 sequence: CAISERVSANYGYTF. Written as DNA, the CDR3 is TGTGCCATCAGTGAAAGGGTCAGCGCTAACTATGGCTACACCTTC.

This clonotype appeared a single time. The CDR3 nucleotides are TGCAGTGCTCTACGGGCGGGGACACCTAATCAGCCCCAGCATTTT. It specifies CSALRAGTPNQPQHF. V is TRBV20-1 and J is TRBJ1-5; D is possibly TRBD1 (6 bases). The CDR3 consists of 15 residues. CDR1 is DFQATT and CDR2 is SNEGSKA in the germline V gene (reference sequence). The V end was cut by 5 bases, the J end by 4 bases, with 18 bases between.

The rearrangement uses TRBV29-1 and TRBJ2-1, with TRBD2 identical over 7 bases. The CDR3 spans 14 residues. Germline V gene lookup returns CDR1 SQVTM and CDR2 ANQGSEA. V shed 7 bases, J shed 9 bases, and the junction held 15 bases outside the gene matches. The CDR3 DNA reads TGCAGCGCATACGCCCCGGGACGCGGGGGTGAGCAGTTCTTC. Its translation is CSAYAPGRGGEQFF.

The rearrangement joins TRBV7-9 to TRBJ1-6, with D hard to call. With 5 bases removed from V and 7 bases from J, the gap between germline ends came to 12 bases. The CDR3 contains 14 residues. Looked up from germline, CDR1 is SEHNR and CDR2 is FQNEAQ (reference sequence). As DNA, the CDR3 is TGTGCCAGCAGCCAAGGTGTCCCCAATTCACCCCTCCACTTT. Protein sequence: CASSQGVPNSPLHF.

This clonotype was observed a handful of times. This chain uses TRBV3-1 with TRBJ1-6; the D gene is possibly TRBD1 (5 bases). Germline CDR1 reads LGHDT; CDR2 reads YNNKEL (reference sequence). Trimming stripped 3 bases from V and 8 bases from J, with 11 bases between. CDR3 length: 14 amino acids. The CDR3 here is CASSQGDRDSPLHF. CDR3 coding DNA: TGTGCCAGCAGCCAGGGGGATCGGGATTCACCCCTCCACTTT.

This clonotype occurred a few times. This sequence joins TRBV7-3 and TRBJ2-3; 13 bases match TRBD2. CDR3 size: 16 residues. J gave up 5 bases and V 5 bases, and 7 bases lay outside the gene matches. Germline values: CDR1 SGHTA, CDR2 FQGTGA. CDR3 DNA: TGTGCCAGCAGCGAAACTAGCGGGAGGGCCCAAGATACGCAGTATTTT. It specifies CASSETSGRAQDTQYF.

This clonotype has a handful of counts. This chain joins TRBV7-9 and TRBJ2-3, with 7 nucleotides matching TRBD1. V shed 5 bases, J shed 0 bases, and the junction held 8 bases outside the gene matches. Germline V lookup: CDR1 SEHNR, CDR2 FQNEAQ (reference sequence). The CDR3 sequence is 16 residues long. For the CDR3, the DNA is TGTGCCAGCAGCGCTGGGGACAGTCCTAGCACAGATACGCAGTATTTT. Its protein is CASSAGDSPSTDTQYF.

J is TRBJ2-1 and V is TRBV4-2, with D possibly being TRBD2 (6 bases). The CDR3 covers 16 residues. CDR1 and CDR2 from the germline V gene are LGHNA and YNFKEQ. The V end lost 3 bases, the J end lost 3 bases, and 15 bases lay between the germline ends. The CDR3 loop is CASSHLRESGYNEQFF. The CDR3 bases are TGTGCCAGCAGCCACCTCCGGGAGTCTGGCTACAATGAGCAGTTCTTC.